The 6 T cell receptor beta chains in this list originate from one sample, sequenced in a study of cytomegalovirus exposure and HLA in healthy donors. Use of 60 Vbeta and 13 Jbeta primers characterized the PCR. Assay used: immunoSEQ multiplex PCR; TCRdb lists only in-frame clones, some missing. This sample yields 200,000 to 250,000 clones, of which 70% to 90% are seen a single time; around 8.6% belongs to the top ten. The source material was PBMCs. The receptor source for this set is a woman aged 55-69 years in good health and CMV-seropositive.

This chain connects TRBV4-1 to TRBJ1-5; 8 bases are a match to TRBD1. V was clipped by 3 bases and J by 4 bases; unmatched bases: 5. The CDR3 sequence is 15 residues long. Per the germline V gene, CDR1 is MGHRA and CDR2 is YSYEKL. For the CDR3, the DNA is TGCGCCAGCAGCCAGCCGGACAGGGATAATCAGCCCCAGCATTTT. Translation gives CASSQPDRDNQPQHF.

V usage is TRBV7-8 and J usage is TRBJ1-2; D is possibly TRBD1 (5 bases). V lost 5 bases, J lost 6 bases, and 13 bases lay in between. The CDR3 spans 13 residues. CDR1 and CDR2 (germline): SGHVS, FQNEAQ. The CDR3 here is CASSLTGADGYTF. CDR3 bases: TGTGCCAGCAGCCTCACTGGGGCGGATGGCTACACCTTC. Filled out from reference TRBV7-8 and TRBJ1-2, the complete variable domain reads GAGVSQSPRYKVAKRGQDVALRCDPISGHVSLFWYQQALGQGPEFLTYFQNEAQLDKSGLPSDRFFAERPEGSVSTLKIQRTQQEDSAVYLCASSLTGADGYTFGSGTRLTVV.

CDR3 protein: CASRQAARSYNEQFF. The CDR3 region has the DNA TGTGCCAGCAGGCAAGCGGCTAGATCGTACAATGAGCAGTTCTTC. The chain is built from TRBV7-2 and TRBJ2-1; a possible D gene is TRBD2 (5 bases). Germline values: CDR1 SGHTA, CDR2 FQGNSA. This CDR3 has 15 residues. The V and J ends lost 6 bases and 4 bases respectively, with 16 bases between them.

The chain uses TRBV29-1 and TRBJ1-2; TRBD1 aligns across 8 bases. This CDR3 region has 13 residues. The J segment lost 6 bases and the V segment lost 4 bases, leaving 7 bases of the junction unmatched. Germline CDR1 and CDR2: SQVTM and ANQGSEA. DNA of the CDR3: TGCAGCGTTGCCACAGGGGGTCAGAATGGCTACACCTTC. It encodes CSVATGGQNGYTF.

The chain is built from TRBV25-1 and TRBJ1-4; D gene unclear. The CDR3 extends over 15 amino acids. V dropped 1 base and J dropped 2 bases, with 8 bases sitting between them. Germline lookup yields CDR1 MGHDK and CDR2 SYGVNS. The DNA for the CDR3 is TGTGCCAGCAGTGAATCCCCCTCCACTAATGAAAAACTGTTTTTT. Its protein product is CASSESPSTNEKLFF.

This chain joins TRBV6-5 and TRBJ2-5; D perhaps matches TRBD2 (6 bases). The last part of the DNA fits TRBJ2-7 better; the J call may be wrong. The CDR3 totals 16 residues. Germline V CDR1 and CDR2: MNHEY, SVGAGI. The CDR3 loop reads CASSSLSAGELYEQYF. In DNA form, the CDR3 reads TGTGCCAGCAGTTCCCTTTCAGCGGGTGAGCTCTACGAGCAGTACTTC.